The 28 T cell receptor beta chains in this list originate from one sample, sequenced in a study of blood T cells in healthy people across ages. It was with a sample-barcoded 5' primer and a J-beta primer mix that a second PCR of roughly 7 to 12 cycles was run. TCRdb reanalysed the 5' RACE reads using MiXCR and keeps one entry per CDR3 protein. The data show nearly 800,000 distinct CDR3 sequences, with roughly 25% seen just once and roughly 3.8% held by the top ten. The sample was also reused in another study, on T cells of mothers and their children.

Source material: blood. These receptors were obtained from a boy between 10 and 17 years old in good health.

For this clonotype: A read error may produce the germline difference seen at one junction end. This rearrangement joins TRBV9 to TRBJ1-2, with D tentatively TRBD1 (5 bases). The CDR3 has 14 residues. Germline V gene lookup returns CDR1 SGDLS and CDR2 YYNGEE. The CDR3 loop is CASSATELIGGYTF. The CDR3, as DNA: TGCGCCAGTAGCGCGACAGAGCTAATAGGTGGCTACACCTTC. The complete variable domain, with remaining parts taken from reference TRBV9 and TRBJ1-2, reads DSGVTQTPKHLITATGQRVTLRCSPRSGDLSVYWYQQSLDQGLQFLIQYYNGEERAKGNILERFSAQQFPDLHSELNLSSLELGDSALYFCASSATELIGGYTFGSGTRLTVV.

This chain joins TRBV29-1 and TRBJ1-2; D uncertain. The V gene's germline CDR1 is SQVTM and CDR2 ANQGSEA. The germline V and J ends were trimmed by 6 bases and 4 bases, with 21 bases remaining between them. The CDR3 length is 15 residues. CDR3 loop: CSVPHPGREVYGYTF. DNA for the CDR3: TGCAGCGTCCCCCACCCGGGCAGAGAGGTCTATGGCTACACCTTC.

The V gene is TRBV29-1, the J gene TRBJ2-7; perhaps D is TRBD1 or TRBD2 (5 bases each). Germline V lookup: CDR1 SQVTM, CDR2 ANQGSEA. V was clipped by 7 bases and J by 3 bases, with 13 bases between them. The CDR3 length is 12 residues. CDR3 region: CSAGTRNYEQYF. DNA for the CDR3: TGCAGCGCCGGGACGCGAAACTACGAGCAGTACTTC.

V usage is TRBV28 and J usage is TRBJ1-1, with TRBD1 identical over 7 bases. V gave up 6 bases and J gave up 5 bases; unmatched junction bases: 6. The CDR3 runs to 13 residues. CDR1 and CDR2 (germline): MDHEN, SYDVKM. CDR3 residues: CASRWGQPTEAFF. In DNA form, the CDR3 reads TGTGCCAGCAGATGGGGACAGCCAACTGAAGCTTTCTTT.

J is TRBJ1-4 and V is TRBV20-1; D uncertain. The CDR3 spans 16 residues. Germline V gene data show CDR1 as DFQATT and CDR2 as SNEGSKA (reference sequence). V dropped 3 bases and J dropped 0 bases, with 14 bases sitting between them. The CDR3 protein is CSASSSRAATNEKLFF. The CDR3 DNA reads as TGCAGTGCTAGCTCCTCGCGGGCGGCAACTAATGAAAAACTGTTTTTT.

The sample holds a few counts of this clonotype. The gene calls are TRBV28 and TRBJ2-1, with D possibly being TRBD1 (5 bases). V lost 4 bases and J 7 bases, leaving 8 bases between the germline ends. This CDR3 is built from 12 residues. CDR1 and CDR2 from the germline V gene are MDHEN and SYDVKM. The CDR3 sequence is CASSSGWNEQFF. CDR3 coding DNA: TGTGCCAGCAGTTCAGGGTGGAATGAGCAGTTCTTC. Full variable domain (rest looked up from reference TRBV28 and TRBJ2-1): DVKVTQSSRYLVKRTGEKVFLECVQDMDHENMFWYRQDPGLGLRLIYFSYDVKMKEKGDIPEGYSVSREKKERFSLILESASTNQTSMYLCASSSGWNEQFFGPGTRLTVL.

The chain recombines TRBV6-5 with TRBJ2-1, with TRBD2 identical over 8 bases. The CDR3 sequence is 15 residues long. Unmatched junction bases numbered 4, after V lost 3 bases and J lost 3 bases. From germline, CDR1 is MNHEY and CDR2 SVGAGI. The CDR3: CASSYNSGGYNEQFF. In DNA, the CDR3 is TGTGCCAGCAGTTATAACAGCGGGGGCTACAATGAGCAGTTCTTC.

This clonotype was detected a few times. The chain employs TRBV27 and TRBJ2-3; 7 bases are a match to TRBD1. CDR3 size: 15 residues. Per the germline V gene, CDR1 is MNHEY and CDR2 is SMNVEV (reference sequence). V shed 3 bases, J shed 1 base, and the junction held 4 bases outside the gene matches. CDR3 nucleotides: TGTGCCAGCAGTTTCGACAGGGTGGGCACAGATACGCAGTATTTT. The encoded protein is CASSFDRVGTDTQYF.

This clonotype appeared a few times. The CDR3 is CATSDAGTSGRVLDEQFF. In DNA form, the CDR3 reads TGTGCCACCAGTGATGCCGGGACTAGCGGGAGGGTCTTGGATGAGCAGTTCTTC. This sequence joins TRBV24-1 and TRBJ2-1; TRBD2 aligns across 16 bases. The CDR3 loop spans 18 amino acids. The V gene end was trimmed by 3 bases and the J gene end by 8 bases; junction bases not matched to a gene: 9. Per germline, CDR1 KGHDR and CDR2 SFDVKD.

This clonotype was picked up a small number of times. One end of the junction is discordant with germline, which a read error may explain. This rearrangement joins TRBV5-1 to TRBJ2-5; D gene ambiguous. Germline loops: CDR1 SGHRS, CDR2 YFSETQ. This CDR3 has 15 residues. Here the CDR3 DNA reads TGCGCCAGCAGCTTTGGCGAACAGTGGGAAGAGGCCCAGTACTTC. It is translated as CASSFGEQWEEAQYF.

This clonotype was recorded once. The chain has TRBV28 and TRBJ2-7; no clear D. CDR1 is MDHEN and CDR2 is SYDVKM in the germline V gene. This CDR3 is 11 amino acids long. The germline V and J ends were trimmed by 4 bases and 12 bases, with 13 bases remaining between them. The chain's CDR3 is CASSSAGEVYF. CDR3 nucleotides: TGTGCCAGCAGTTCGGCTGGCGAGGTGTACTTC.

This clonotype was seen a few times. V is TRBV29-1 and J is TRBJ1-2, with no clear D. Trimming removed 2 bases from V and 6 bases from J, with 10 bases in between. This CDR3 comprises 12 residues. Germline V gene sequence: CDR1 SQVTM, CDR2 ANQGSEA. The CDR3 spells CSVEKGWDGYTF. The CDR3 DNA is TGCAGCGTTGAAAAAGGGTGGGATGGCTACACCTTC. Full variable domain (remainder filled in from reference TRBV29-1 and TRBJ1-2): SAVISQKPSRDICQRGTSLTIQCQVDSQVTMMFWYRQQPGQSLTLIATANQGSEATYESGFVIDKFPISRPNLTFSTLTVSNMSPEDSSIYLCSVEKGWDGYTFGSGTRLTVV.

This clonotype was counted only a few times. The chain couples TRBV10-3 to TRBJ2-7; D is unclear. Germline lookup yields CDR1 ENHRY and CDR2 SYGVKD. The V end lost 4 bases, the J end lost 1 base, and 5 bases lay between the germline ends. The CDR3 runs to 12 residues. The CDR3 reads CAISGTSYEQYF. The CDR3 coding sequence is TGTGCCATCAGTGGAACTTCCTACGAGCAGTACTTC.

The V call is TRBV6-5, the J call TRBJ1-1; unclear D gene. The ends were cut back, 0 bases at V and 0 bases at J, with 14 bases in the middle. There are 17 residues in the CDR3. Germline-derived CDR1 and CDR2 are MNHEY and SVGAGI. The CDR3 nucleotides read TGTGCCAGCAGTTACTCGTCGGGGAGGGCAGTGAACACTGAAGCTTTCTTT. Translated, it gives CASSYSSGRAVNTEAFF.

This clonotype was found a few times. This chain joins TRBV3-1 and TRBJ2-4, with TRBD2 identical over 10 bases. The CDR3 is made up of 18 amino acids. With V trimmed by 1 base and J by 0 bases, 6 bases remained unmatched. Germline CDR1 LGHDT, CDR2 YNNKEL (reference sequence). The CDR3 loop reads CASSQGYSGRKAKNIQYF. The CDR3 DNA reads TGTGCCAGCAGCCAAGGATATAGCGGGAGGAAAGCCAAAAACATTCAGTACTTC.

The V call is TRBV5-4, the J call TRBJ2-7; 7 bases map to TRBD2. Germline trimming cut 3 bases from V and 2 bases from J; bases unmatched to any gene: 5. Germline loops: CDR1 SGHNT, CDR2 YYREEE (reference sequence). This CDR3 spans 14 amino acids. CDR3 bases: TGTGCCAGCAGCTCCGGACTAGTCCCCTACGAGCAGTACTTC. Translating gives CASSSGLVPYEQYF.

This chain connects TRBV6-2 or TRBV6-3 to TRBJ2-1; the D is unclear. V was cut by 0 bases and J by 5 bases, with 11 bases left in between. The CDR3 extends over 15 amino acids. Looked up from germline, CDR1 is MNHEY and CDR2 is SVGEGT. CDR3 sequence reads: CASSYSGLPHNEQFF. In nucleotides, the CDR3 is TGTGCCAGCAGTTACTCGGGGTTGCCGCACAATGAGCAGTTCTTC.

The table lists this clonotype with a few counts. V usage is TRBV29-1 and J usage is TRBJ2-7; 9 bases align to TRBD1. V shed 8 bases, J shed 4 bases, and the junction held 9 bases outside the gene matches. Germline V CDR1 and CDR2: SQVTM, ANQGSEA. This CDR3 is built from 13 residues. The CDR3: CSILDRGGYEQYF. The CDR3 DNA is TGCAGCATTCTGGACAGGGGTGGGTACGAGCAGTACTTC.

The sample holds a few counts of this clonotype. V is TRBV5-1 and J is TRBJ1-2; D remains ambiguous. The ends were cut back, 4 bases at V and 8 bases at J, with 18 bases in the middle. Germline V CDR1 and CDR2: SGHRS, YFSETQ. The CDR3 runs to 14 residues. CDR3 sequence reads: CASSPTTAARGYTF. The DNA for the CDR3 is TGCGCCAGCAGCCCTACCACGGCGGCCAGAGGCTACACCTTC.

The V gene is TRBV13, the J gene TRBJ2-3; D unresolved. Germline V gives CDR1 PRHDT, CDR2 FYEKMQ (reference sequence). Trimming removed 4 bases at V and 4 bases at J, with 9 bases between. This CDR3 spans 13 amino acids. CDR3 in amino acids: CASSSHSPDTQYF. CDR3 in DNA: TGTGCCAGCAGCTCCCATAGTCCAGATACGCAGTATTTT. The variable domain in full, with the rest retrieved from reference TRBV13 and TRBJ2-3, is AAGVIQSPRHLIKEKRETATLKCYPIPRHDTVYWYQQGPGQDPQFLISFYEKMQSDKGSIPDRFSAQQFSDYHSELNMSSLELGDSALYFCASSSHSPDTQYFGPGTRLTVL.

This clonotype was observed a handful of times. This chain links TRBV5-1 with TRBJ2-1; D unclear. Germline V gives CDR1 SGHRS, CDR2 YFSETQ. The CDR3 has 13 residues. Trimming took off 0 bases at V and 11 bases at J, with 12 bases between the two ends. CDR3 in amino acids: CASSLAGFSQQFF. For the CDR3, the DNA is TGCGCCAGCAGCTTGGCCGGTTTTTCTCAGCAGTTCTTC.

The V call is TRBV12-3 or TRBV12-4, the J call TRBJ2-1; D is unclear. CDR3 length: 15 amino acids. V was pared by 7 bases and J by 2 bases, with 15 bases between. As DNA, the CDR3 is TGTGCCAGCACCCCGGACGGAATGCCCTACAATGAGCAGTTCTTC. This encodes CASTPDGMPYNEQFF.

This clonotype was seen more than once but under ten times. At one end the junction does not follow the germline gene, possibly because of a read error. The V gene is TRBV3-1, the J gene TRBJ1-4; tentatively, D is TRBD1 (5 bases). In germline, CDR1 is LGHDT, CDR2 YNNKEL (reference sequence). The CDR3 totals 13 residues. The CDR3 loop reads CAGSNQGSEKLFF. CDR3 coding DNA: TGTGCCGGCAGCAACCAGGGAAGCGAAAAACTGTTTTTT.

This clonotype was counted a few times. The CDR3 region has the DNA TGTGCCAGCAGCCTAGCCGGGACAGGGAGTTCCGGGGAGCTGTTTTTT. Protein: CASSLAGTGSSGELFF. The J gene is TRBJ2-2, the V gene TRBV5-4, with TRBD1 identical over 9 bases. The ends lost 4 bases at V and 6 bases at J; junction bases unmatched: 10. In germline, CDR1 is SGHNT, CDR2 YYREEE (reference sequence). The CDR3 is made up of 16 amino acids.

The V call is TRBV20-1, the J call TRBJ2-7; D remains unclear. The CDR3 is 15 residues long. Germline V CDR1 and CDR2: DFQATT, SNEGSKA (reference sequence). Trimming pared 0 bases from V and 2 bases from J, leaving 14 bases between. Here the CDR3 DNA reads TGCAGTGCTAGAGATTCTGGCTCCGCAACCTACGAGCAGTACTTC. Protein sequence: CSARDSGSATYEQYF.

This clonotype turned up a few times. The chain employs TRBV19 and TRBJ1-2; no definite D call. The CDR3 runs to 13 residues. Germline V lookup: CDR1 LNHDA, CDR2 SQIVND (reference sequence). Trimming removed 4 bases from V and 4 bases from J, with 10 bases in between. The CDR3, as DNA: TGTGCCAGTAGTAGGTCCGAATCCTATGGCTACACCTTC. Its protein product is CASSRSESYGYTF.

In its sample, this clonotype was seen a few times. The chain uses TRBV11-2 and TRBJ1-1, with 8 bases aligning to TRBD1. The CDR3 is made up of 14 amino acids. The V gene end was trimmed by 1 base and the J gene end by 8 bases; junction bases not matched to a gene: 6. Looked up from germline, CDR1 is SGHAT and CDR2 is FQNNGV. The CDR3 nucleotides are TGTGCCAGCAGCTTAGGACAGGGGCTGTGGGAAGCTTTCTTT. It codes for CASSLGQGLWEAFF.

The rearrangement links TRBV3-1 to TRBJ2-5, with D possibly matching TRBD1 (6 bases). Looked up from germline, CDR1 is LGHDT and CDR2 is YNNKEL (reference sequence). The CDR3 totals 16 residues. Trimming shortened V by 7 bases and J by 3 bases, and 21 bases separated the two germline ends. The CDR3 is CASKRSSTGIEETQYF. Here the CDR3 DNA reads TGTGCCAGCAAAAGGTCCTCGACAGGTATTGAAGAGACCCAGTACTTC.